The rows below give T cell receptor beta chains drawn from one sample of a study of T cells in Graves' hyperthyroidism and ophthalmopathy. Using its own MiXCR run on the multiplex PCR reads, TCRdb lists one record per CDR3 protein. The table includes roughly 500,000 distinct CDR3 sequences, over 45% detected once. Material: peripheral blood or thyroid tissue (not recorded which). All receptors derive from an adult woman with Graves' disease, either hyperthyroidism or ophthalmopathy (not recorded which). CDR3s include the opening cysteine and the closing phenylalanine or tryptophan. A D gene is named only where the DNA matches it firmly. Clone size is given for some rows only: seen once, a few or many times, or a class if the clone is expanded.

d_call,clone_size,j_call,v_call,cdr3_aa,cdr3_nt
-,few,TRBJ1-2,TRBV28,CASSPYSVRGTTF,TGTGCCAGCAGTCCTTACTCCGTAAGGGGTACAACCTTC
-,few,TRBJ1-1,TRBV7-9,CASSAGNSEAFF,TGTGCCAGCAGCGCAGGGAACAGTGAAGCTTTCTTT
TRBD1,-,TRBJ2-2,TRBV7-9,CASSLRTGRPGELFF,TGTGCCAGCAGCTTACGGACAGGGCGGCCCGGGGAGCTGTTTTTT
-,-,TRBJ1-6,TRBV7-6,CASRPGQNGSPLHF,TGTGCCAGCAGACCGGGACAAAACGGTTCACCCCTCCACTTT
-,few,TRBJ2-7,TRBV12-3/TRBV12-4,CASKIPTAHCYRKQYF,TGTGCCAGTAAGATCCCGACTGCCCATTGTTATCGCAAGCAGTACTTC
-,-,TRBJ1-2,TRBV5-6,CASSLTGTRNYGYTF,TGTGCCAGCAGCTTGACCGGGACAAGAAACTATGGCTACACCTTC
TRBD1,-,TRBJ1-2,TRBV7-4,CASSLGTGTGGHGYTF,TGTGCCAGCAGCTTGGGGACCGGGACAGGGGGCCATGGCTACACCTTC
-,many,TRBJ2-7,TRBV5-1,CASNEPSGEQYF,TGCGCCAGCAACGAGCCTTCGGGGGAGCAGTACTTC
-,many,TRBJ2-5,TRBV6-1,CASNRGETQYF,TGTGCCAGCAACCGAGGGGAGACCCAGTACTTC
TRBD1,-,TRBJ1-2,TRBV10-3,CAISVGQDSGNTF,TGTGCCATCAGTGTAGGACAGGACTCTGGAAACACCTTC
TRBD1,many,TRBJ1-5,TRBV20-1,CSARDGTGGTPQHF,TGCAGTGCTAGAGATGGGACAGGGGGGACGCCCCAGCATTTT
TRBD2,-,TRBJ2-3,TRBV7-3,CASSSSGVAGGIDTQYF,TGTGCCAGCAGCTCCTCGGGGGTAGCGGGAGGTATAGATACGCAGTATTTT
-,-,TRBJ2-7,TRBV20-1,CSARRTGLGQYEQYF,TGCAGTGCTAGAAGAACTGGTCTCGGGCAGTACGAGCAGTACTTC
-,few,TRBJ2-7,TRBV10-3,CAISENQGRGQYF,TGTGCCATCAGTGAGAATCAGGGAAGGGGGCAGTACTTC
TRBD1,many,TRBJ1-2,TRBV10-3,CAIRNPGTENNYGYTF,TGTGCCATCAGGAACCCTGGGACAGAAAATAACTATGGCTACACCTTC
-,-,TRBJ1-1,TRBV10-3,CAISAMGVSEAFF,TGTGCCATCAGCGCGATGGGGGTCTCTGAAGCTTTCTTT
-,many,TRBJ2-2,TRBV9,CASSVANSRGITGELFF,TGTGCCAGCAGCGTAGCGAACAGTAGAGGGATCACCGGGGAGCTGTTTTTT
-,-,TRBJ2-7,TRBV2,CASSYATQNEQYF,TGTGCCAGCAGTTATGCCACACAGAACGAGCAGTACTTC
TRBD2,-,TRBJ2-7,TRBV7-2,CASRPAGEVEQYF,TGTGCCAGCAGACCCGCGGGGGAGGTCGAGCAGTACTTC
-,-,TRBJ2-5,TRBV7-3,CASSPNRAQETQYF,TGTGCCAGCAGCCCTAACAGGGCCCAAGAGACCCAGTACTTC
TRBD1,-,TRBJ1-6,TRBV20-1,CSAAKGQGSSPLHF,TGCAGTGCGGCAAAGGGACAGGGGAGCTCACCCCTCCACTTT
-,few,TRBJ1-2,TRBV5-1,CASSLGPNRDSEGYGYTF,TGCGCCAGCAGCTTGGGGCCTAACCGGGACTCAGAAGGCTATGGCTACACCTTC
-,many,TRBJ2-7,TRBV7-2,CASSLHGAGYEQYF,TGTGCCAGCAGCTTACACGGCGCAGGCTACGAGCAGTACTTC
-,-,TRBJ1-2,TRBV10-3,CAISAKEQGFGYTF,TGTGCCATCAGTGCCAAGGAGCAGGGGTTTGGCTACACCTTC
TRBD1,many,TRBJ1-1,TRBV29-1,CSVVVTGGVEAFF,TGCAGCGTTGTTGTAACAGGGGGGGTTGAAGCTTTCTTT
TRBD1,-,TRBJ1-2,TRBV7-9,CASSLEGQGNGYTF,TGTGCCAGCAGCTTAGAGGGACAGGGGAACGGCTACACCTTC
-,once,TRBJ2-5,TRBV7-9,CASSLTLIGGVETQYF,TGTGCCAGCAGCTTAACCTTGATTGGCGGGGTGGAGACCCAGTACTTC
-,many,TRBJ1-4,TRBV27,CASSHHFGSEQLFF,TGTGCCAGCAGTCACCATTTTGGGAGTGAACAACTGTTTTTT
-,-,TRBJ2-7,TRBV7-9,CASSQVLRDPSYEQYF,TGCGCCAGCAGCCAAGTATTGCGGGATCCCTCCTACGAGCAGTACTTC
-,many,TRBJ2-2,TRBV7-2,CASSAPIHVGELFF,TGTGCCAGCAGCGCCCCGATCCACGTCGGGGAGCTGTTTTTT
-,few,TRBJ1-6,TRBV9,CASRDGVWDSPLHF,TGTGCCAGCAGAGACGGAGTATGGGATTCACCCCTCCACTTT
-,-,TRBJ2-2,TRBV10-1,CASSENTANTGELFF,TGCGCCAGCAGTGAGAACACCGCGAACACCGGGGAGCTGTTTTTT